This TCR beta chain was sequenced during a study of Ad26.COV2.S vaccination and SARS-CoV-2 variants. Overall study: Intramuscular Ad26.COV2.S doses were given once or twice, 56 days apart.

On this clone: The antigen is unknown.

Whole-study findings and limits: The TCR-based breadth and depth measures might underestimate overall T cell responses.

The germline CDR1 and CDR2 sequences are SGHAT and FQNNGV. Trimming pared 6 bases from V and 7 bases from J, leaving 13 bases between. The CDR3 covers 14 residues. Noted treatment: 15 to 20 received Ad26.COV2.S at low or high dose, single or two shots; about 5 received placebo; per-sample allocation not given. The study sampled participants on day 63 after the first vaccine or placebo injection. Method: immunoSEQ multiplex PCR; TCRdb's copy keeps in-frame clones and lacks some. The sample carries around 420,000 clones, approximately 87% recorded once. The sequence came from a person between 18 and 60 years old who received the Ad26.COV2.S COVID-19 vaccine or a placebo. The V and J genes are TRBV11-2 and TRBJ1-6; TRBD1 might be the D (5 bases). This sample comprised peripheral blood, obtained in a trial of Ad26.COV2.S vaccine versus placebo. CDR3 region: CASRKSGTNSPLHF. CDR3 sequence (DNA): TGTGCCAGCAGGAAATCAGGGACGAATTCACCCCTCCACTTT.